This entry lists 16 T cell receptor beta chains sequenced from one sample in a study of blood T cell repertoires in COVID-19. Here immunoSEQ multiplex PCR was the method, and the copy in TCRdb shows in-frame clones only, minus some. The data show under 350,000 clones, 85% to 90% seen once. The sequenced sample was peripheral blood. These receptors came from a human donor in a cohort sampled during active COVID-19.

Only a few counts were recorded for this clone. The chain recombines TRBV18 with TRBJ2-5; a possible D gene is TRBD1 (5 bases). Germline CDR1 and CDR2: KGHSH and LQKENI. V lost 5 bases, J lost 2 bases, and 15 bases lay in between. This CDR3 spans 15 amino acids. The CDR3 sequence: CASSIRGGRQETQYF. The CDR3, as DNA: TGTGCCAGCTCAATAAGGGGCGGTAGGCAAGAGACCCAGTACTTC.

This clone was found once. The chain recombines TRBV7-6 with TRBJ1-5, with a weak D call TRBD1 (5 bases). V lost 3 bases, J lost 8 bases, and 8 bases lay in between. The CDR3 length is 12 residues. Germline values: CDR1 SGHVS, CDR2 FNYEAQ. Written as DNA, the CDR3 is TGTGCCAGCAGCTTCCTAGGGGAGCCCCAGCATTTT. It codes for CASSFLGEPQHF.

The chain is built from TRBV9 and TRBJ1-4; 8 bases fit TRBD1. From germline, CDR1 is SGDLS and CDR2 YYNGEE. V shed 2 bases and J 4 bases; nucleotides not matched to a gene: 16. This CDR3 is built from 19 residues. CDR3 sequence: CASSVSAGGSLGRNEKLFF. DNA of the CDR3: TGTGCCAGCAGCGTTAGTGCAGGGGGCTCCCTGGGTCGTAATGAAAAACTGTTTTTT.

The CDR3 spells CASLDRTGSSPLHF. CDR3 DNA: TGTGCCAGCTTGGACCGGACAGGGAGTTCACCCCTCCACTTT. The chain recombines TRBV7-9 with TRBJ1-6, with 8 nucleotides matching TRBD1. Per germline, CDR1 SEHNR and CDR2 FQNEAQ (reference sequence). The CDR3 is 14 amino acids. After removal of 8 bases from V and 9 bases from J, the junction contained 9 bases not matched to a gene.

This clone appeared a few times. Other nucleotide sequences from this sample produce the same CDR3. This chain links TRBV6-2 or TRBV6-3 with TRBJ2-7; tentatively, D is TRBD1 (5 bases). V was shortened by 6 bases and J by 0 bases, with 9 bases between the two germline ends. Germline CDR1 is MNHEY and CDR2 is SVGEGT. CDR3 size: 13 residues. The CDR3: CASSRQSSYEQYF. The CDR3 DNA sequence: TGTGCCAGCAGCAGACAGAGCTCCTACGAGCAGTACTTC.

This rearrangement joins TRBV24-1 to TRBJ1-4; 7 positions match TRBD1. This CDR3 has 15 amino acids. The V gene end was trimmed by 4 bases and the J gene end by 10 bases; junction bases not matched to a gene: 11. CDR1 is KGHDR, CDR2 SFDVKD, per germline. The CDR3 loop is CATSEPGQLPAKLFF. The CDR3 DNA reads TGTGCCACCAGTGAGCCGGGACAGCTTCCTGCAAAACTGTTTTTT.

V gene TRBV13 combines with J gene TRBJ1-2; 12 nucleotides agree with TRBD1. With 4 bases clipped from V and 5 bases from J, the junction kept 5 bases outside the gene matches. CDR1 PRHDT and CDR2 FYEKMQ come from the germline V gene (reference sequence). The CDR3 is 15 amino acids. The CDR3 sequence is CASSSGQGAGYGYTF. CDR3 coding DNA: TGTGCCAGCAGCTCGGGACAGGGGGCAGGTTATGGCTACACCTTC.

The gene calls are TRBV7-3 and TRBJ1-1; TRBD1 matches at 9 bases. Trimming removed 5 bases from V and 5 bases from J; junction bases left unmatched: 6. This CDR3 spans 14 amino acids. Germline V gene lookup returns CDR1 SGHTA and CDR2 FQGTGA. This chain's CDR3 is CASSEQGAGTEAFF. CDR3 DNA sequence: TGTGCCAGCAGCGAACAGGGGGCTGGAACTGAAGCTTTCTTT.

The J gene is TRBJ1-1, the V gene TRBV7-2, with 7 bases lining up with TRBD1. Looked up from germline, CDR1 is SGHTA and CDR2 is FQGNSA. CDR3 length equals 16 residues. With 8 bases clipped from V and 0 bases from J, the junction kept 12 bases outside the gene matches. CDR3 coding DNA: TGTGCCAGCCAAAGTGAGGGACAGCTAGTGAACACTGAAGCTTTCTTT. This codes for CASQSEGQLVNTEAFF.

The J gene is TRBJ1-5, the V gene TRBV6-5; TRBD1 aligns across 8 bases. Germline lookup yields CDR1 MNHEY and CDR2 SVGAGI. J gave up 6 bases and V 6 bases, and 10 bases lay outside the gene matches. CDR3 size: 15 residues. The CDR3 region has the DNA TGTGCCAGCAGGCCCACCCAGGGGGCTGGTCAGCCCCAGCATTTT. It translates to CASRPTQGAGQPQHF.

The chain combines TRBV27 with TRBJ2-2; possible D gene TRBD2, 5 bases. The germline gives CDR1 MNHEY, CDR2 SMNVEV (reference sequence). This CDR3 has 14 residues. The V and J ends lost 7 bases and 8 bases respectively, with 17 bases between them. This chain's CDR3 is CASKKDGIIGELFF. In DNA, the CDR3 is TGTGCCAGCAAGAAGGACGGGATAATAGGGGAGCTGTTTTTT.

The rearrangement uses TRBV6-1 and TRBJ1-3; TRBD1 matches 7 bases. CDR1 is MNHNS, CDR2 SASEGT, per germline. CDR3 size: 14 residues. V was pared by 3 bases and J by 5 bases, with 4 bases of the junction left unmatched. CDR3 protein: CASSDWTGRNTIYF. As DNA, the CDR3 is TGTGCCAGCAGTGATTGGACAGGCAGAAACACCATATATTTT.

The CDR3 protein is CASSLASSYEQYF. In nucleotides, the CDR3 is TGTGCCAGCAGCTTAGCTAGCTCCTACGAGCAGTACTTC. The chain couples TRBV7-8 to TRBJ2-7; no firm D call. CDR3 length: 13 amino acids. V lost 0 bases and J lost 0, with 3 bases in between. In germline, CDR1 is SGHVS, CDR2 FQNEAQ.

The CDR3: CASSQWTGSKNIQYF. Written as DNA, the CDR3 is TGTGCCAGCAGCCAATGGACAGGGAGCAAAAACATTCAGTACTTC. V is TRBV6-6 and J is TRBJ2-4; 8 positions match TRBD1. Germline CDR1 MNHNY, CDR2 SVGAGI (reference sequence). V shed 6 bases, J shed 3 bases, and the junction held 7 bases outside the gene matches. The CDR3 has 15 amino acids.

The chain recombines TRBV5-1 with TRBJ1-1, with 9 bases aligning to TRBD1. The CDR3 is 16 residues long. In germline, CDR1 is SGHRS, CDR2 YFSETQ. With V trimmed by 6 bases and J by 0 bases, 9 bases remained unmatched. The DNA for the CDR3 is TGCGCCAGCACCGGGACAGGGAAAGGGTTGAACACTGAAGCTTTCTTT. As protein: CASTGTGKGLNTEAFF.

The chain is built from TRBV7-9 and TRBJ2-7, with TRBD1 identical over 8 bases. CDR1 is SEHNR, CDR2 FQNEAQ, per germline (reference sequence). J gave up 6 bases and V 6 bases, and 10 bases lay outside the gene matches. This CDR3 is built from 14 residues. CDR3 residues: CASRLGQGIGEQYF. The CDR3 coding sequence is TGTGCCAGCAGACTAGGACAGGGAATTGGCGAGCAGTACTTC.